These 29 T cell receptor beta chains were sequenced from one sample in a study of regulatory dendritic cells for organ transplantation. Allogeneic regulatory or mature dendritic cells were co-cultured for 5 days with CFSE-labeled sorted T cells at 1:10. Their antigen targets remain unknown. Only in-frame clones appear in the TCRdb table, and some are missing; sequencing was by immunoSEQ multiplex PCR. The data show about 11,000 clones, about 81% seen once. Sequencing was carried out using memory CD4+ T cells from blood cultured with regulatory dendritic cells. Described subset: CD45RO+ memory T cells. Receptor source: a human donor in good health.

J is TRBJ2-5 and V is TRBV5-8, with TRBD2 matching over 7 bases. Unmatched junction bases numbered 11, after V lost 2 bases and J lost 1 base. CDR3 length: 17 amino acids. From germline, CDR1 is SGHTS and CDR2 YDEGEE. CDR3 DNA: TGTGCCAGCAGCTTTAGGGAGCGGGGAAGCTTCCAAGAGACCCAGTACTTC. Encoded protein: CASSFRERGSFQETQYF. The entire variable domain, with the rest obtained from reference TRBV5-8 and TRBJ2-5, is as follows: EAGVTQSPTHLIKTRGQQATLRCSPISGHTSVYWYQQALGLGLQFLLWYDEGEERNRGNFPPRFSGRQFPNYSSELNVNALELEDSALYLCASSFRERGSFQETQYFGPGTRLLVL.

The rearrangement uses TRBV7-2 and TRBJ2-7, with TRBD1 identical over 8 bases. CDR3 size: 15 residues. CDR1 is SGHTA and CDR2 is FQGNSA in the germline V gene. Losses at the gene ends were 5 bases for V and 5 bases for J; bases not matched to a gene: 11. CDR3 amino acids: CASSPWTGPGNEQYF. The CDR3 bases are TGTGCCAGCAGCCCGTGGACAGGGCCGGGCAACGAGCAGTACTTC.

A single count supports this clone. The V call is TRBV7-3, the J call TRBJ1-5; D perhaps matches TRBD1 (5 bases). Trimming took off 5 bases at V and 6 bases at J, with 11 bases between the two ends. The CDR3 spans 13 residues. CDR1 is SGHTA and CDR2 is FQGTGA in the germline V gene. Here the CDR3 DNA reads TGTGCCAGCAGCGGCGGGGACGGTCAGCCCCAGCATTTT. Translation gives CASSGGDGQPQHF. The full variable domain, its missing parts supplied by reference TRBV7-3 and TRBJ1-5, is GAGVSQTPSNKVTEKGKYVELRCDPISGHTALYWYRQSLGQGPEFLIYFQGTGAADDSGLPNDRFFAVRPEGSVSTLKIQRTERGDSAVYLCASSGGDGQPQHFGDGTRLSIL.

The rearrangement uses TRBV4-2 and TRBJ1-6, with 9 bases that match TRBD1. V lost 0 bases, J lost 10 bases, and 7 bases stayed unmatched. This CDR3 has 16 amino acids. The germline V gene encodes CDR1 LGHNA and CDR2 YNFKEQ. CDR3 DNA sequence: TGTGCCAGCAGCCAAGATTTTCGGACAGGGGAATCACCCCTCCACTTT. Its translation: CASSQDFRTGESPLHF.

The chain is built from TRBV7-9 and TRBJ2-3, with D perhaps TRBD1 (6 bases). Germline CDR1 reads SEHNR; CDR2 reads FQNEAQ (reference sequence). The length of the CDR3 is 14 residues. Trimming removed 3 bases from V and 5 bases from J, with 12 bases in between. Written as DNA, the CDR3 is TGTGCCAGCAGCTTTGGGACAACCAGAGATACGCAGTATTTT. Translation: CASSFGTTRDTQYF.

The chain has TRBV7-2 and TRBJ1-2; D possibly corresponds to TRBD1 (5 bases). This CDR3 has 15 residues. V was pared by 4 bases and J by 7 bases, with 19 bases between. Germline CDR1 SGHTA, CDR2 FQGNSA. The CDR3: CASSSPTVTWGGYTF. CDR3 sequence (DNA): TGTGCCAGCAGCTCCCCGACAGTTACCTGGGGTGGCTACACCTTC.

The chain couples TRBV5-4 to TRBJ2-5, with TRBD2 as a possible D gene (6 bases). CDR3 length: 16 amino acids. V dropped 0 bases and J dropped 2 bases, with 14 bases sitting between them. Germline V CDR1 and CDR2: SGHNT, YYREEE (reference sequence). CDR3 loop: CASSLGRLANQETQYF. CDR3 nucleotides: TGTGCCAGCAGCTTGGGAAGGCTAGCGAATCAAGAGACCCAGTACTTC.

This clone came up a few times. The chain combines TRBV19 with TRBJ1-5, with D perhaps TRBD1 (5 bases). In germline, CDR1 is LNHDA, CDR2 SQIVND (reference sequence). The V end was cut by 6 bases, the J end by 1 base, with 25 bases between. The CDR3 runs to 19 residues. The CDR3 loop reads CASSPRIGQGGGSNQPQHF. CDR3 in DNA: TGTGCCAGTAGCCCCCGGATCGGGCAGGGAGGAGGGAGCAATCAGCCCCAGCATTTT.

This rearrangement joins TRBV29-1 to TRBJ2-1; D is possibly TRBD1 (6 bases). V dropped 7 bases and J dropped 2 bases, with 12 bases sitting between them. This CDR3 has 13 amino acids. Germline CDR1 SQVTM, CDR2 ANQGSEA. The CDR3 loop reads CSARQDAYNEQFF. As DNA, the CDR3 is TGCAGCGCTAGACAGGACGCCTACAATGAGCAGTTCTTC.

This clone appeared once. The chain uses TRBV5-1 and TRBJ2-3, with 7 bases matching TRBD2. V lost 0 bases and J lost 2; bases outside the gene matches: 6. The CDR3 covers 16 residues. From germline, CDR1 is SGHRS and CDR2 YFSETQ. In DNA, the CDR3 is TGCGCCAGCAGCTTGGATGTGGGGGGGAACACAGATACGCAGTATTTT. It yields the protein CASSLDVGGNTDTQYF.

The sample holds a few counts of this clone. The chain is built from TRBV2 and TRBJ1-5, with 7 bases fitting TRBD1. This CDR3 spans 15 amino acids. V lost 6 bases and J lost 6; bases outside the gene matches: 11. Germline-derived CDR1 and CDR2 are SNHLY and FYNNEI. CDR3 protein: CASRGTTGKSQPQHF. The CDR3 bases are TGTGCCAGCAGGGGGACGACAGGGAAAAGTCAGCCCCAGCATTTT.

The table lists this clone with a few counts. The chain is built from TRBV19 and TRBJ1-2; 11 bases fit TRBD1. V trimming: 5 bases; J trimming: 8 bases; junction bases outside the gene matches: 13. CDR1 LNHDA and CDR2 SQIVND come from the germline V gene (reference sequence). The CDR3 totals 16 residues. In nucleotides, the CDR3 is TGTGCCAGTAGTTTGCGTCCGGGACAGGGGGTATGGGGCTACACCTTC. Its protein is CASSLRPGQGVWGYTF.

The chain combines TRBV5-1 with TRBJ1-3, with a possible D match to TRBD1 (5 bases). CDR1 SGHRS and CDR2 YFSETQ come from the germline V gene. V dropped 5 bases and J dropped 4 bases, with 22 bases sitting between them. The CDR3 is 17 residues long. CDR3 coding DNA: TGCGCCAGCAGTCAAAGCGGGGTCGGGGCGTTCGGAAACACCATATATTTT. This translates into CASSQSGVGAFGNTIYF. Filled out from reference TRBV5-1 and TRBJ1-3, the complete variable domain reads KAGVTQTPRYLIKTRGQQVTLSCSPISGHRSVSWYQQTPGQGLQFLFEYFSETQRNKGNFPGRFSGRQFSNSRSEMNVSTLELGDSALYLCASSQSGVGAFGNTIYFGEGSWLTVV.

V is TRBV6-6 and J is TRBJ1-2, with TRBD1 identical over 8 bases. Per germline, CDR1 MNHNY and CDR2 SVGAGI (reference sequence). CDR3 length equals 15 residues. The junction had 2 bases not matched to a gene; V was cut back by 1 base and J by 1 base. The CDR3 nucleotides read TGTGCCAGCAGTTACTTCGACAGGGGTAACTATGGCTACACCTTC. Translated, it gives CASSYFDRGNYGYTF.

The chain links TRBV2 to TRBJ2-6; TRBD1 matches 8 bases. This CDR3 spans 15 amino acids. The germline V gene encodes CDR1 SNHLY and CDR2 FYNNEI. With V trimmed by 4 bases and J by 3 bases, 2 bases remained unmatched. The CDR3 reads CASSAGGGGANVLTF. Here the CDR3 DNA reads TGTGCCAGCAGTGCAGGGGGCGGTGGGGCCAACGTCCTGACTTTC.

J is TRBJ1-1 and V is TRBV7-2; 8 nucleotides align to TRBD1. V was clipped by 6 bases and J by 6 bases; unmatched bases: 9. The CDR3 spans 14 residues. Germline V lookup: CDR1 SGHTA, CDR2 FQGNSA. The CDR3 coding sequence is TGTGCCAGCAGTCGGGACAGGCGAGATCCTGAAGCTTTCTTT. Translated, it gives CASSRDRRDPEAFF.

The V gene is TRBV27, the J gene TRBJ1-1; D remains unclear. The CDR3 spans 15 residues. V was pared by 2 bases and J by 0 bases, with 10 bases between. Germline V CDR1 and CDR2: MNHEY, SMNVEV (reference sequence). The CDR3 sequence is CASSLRPGMNTEAFF. For the CDR3, the DNA is TGTGCCAGCAGTTTAAGACCCGGGATGAACACTGAAGCTTTCTTT.

V is TRBV5-1 and J is TRBJ1-4; the D is unclear. V lost 5 bases and J 5 bases, leaving 16 bases between the germline ends. The germline gives CDR1 SGHRS, CDR2 YFSETQ. CDR3 length equals 15 residues. The CDR3 loop is CASSQKGVINEKLFF. The CDR3 DNA sequence: TGCGCCAGCAGTCAGAAGGGAGTAATCAATGAAAAACTGTTTTTT.

The genes are TRBV19 and TRBJ2-3; 9 bases line up with TRBD1. After removal of 5 bases from V and 4 bases from J, the junction contained 13 bases not matched to a gene. The CDR3 contains 17 residues. CDR1 is LNHDA and CDR2 is SQIVND in the germline V gene (reference sequence). The CDR3 DNA reads as TGTGCCAGTAGTTTCCTAACAGGGGGCTTATCGCCAGATACGCAGTATTTT. This codes for CASSFLTGGLSPDTQYF.

CDR3 bases: TGTGCCAGCAGCTTATCCCCAGGGAAAGAGACCCAGTACTTC. Its translation is CASSLSPGKETQYF. The rearrangement links TRBV7-6 to TRBJ2-5, with a possible D match to TRBD1 (5 bases). Trimming removed 2 bases at V and 3 bases at J, with 10 bases between. The germline V gene has CDR1 SGHVS and CDR2 FNYEAQ. The CDR3 length is 14 residues.

The chain uses TRBV4-1 and TRBJ2-2; 9 bases agree with TRBD1. Trimming removed 3 bases from V and 2 bases from J; junction bases left unmatched: 4. There are 16 residues in the CDR3. Germline V gives CDR1 MGHRA, CDR2 YSYEKL. CDR3 sequence (DNA): TGCGCCAGCAGCCAGGGGACAGGGTACAACACCGGGGAGCTGTTTTTT. Translating it yields CASSQGTGYNTGELFF.

The chain uses TRBV18 and TRBJ2-7, with D possibly being TRBD2 (6 bases). This CDR3 is built from 11 residues. CDR1 and CDR2 from the germline V gene are KGHSH and LQKENI. V was cut by 3 bases and J by 7 bases, with 7 bases left in between. The DNA of the CDR3 is TGTGCCAGCTCACCGGCGGGGGAGCAGTACTTC. Protein product: CASSPAGEQYF.

The V call is TRBV5-6, the J call TRBJ2-5; 13 bases are shared with TRBD2. The trim removed 4 bases at V and 3 bases at J, leaving 3 bases unmatched. The CDR3 extends over 15 amino acids. Germline-derived CDR1 and CDR2 are SGHDT and YYEEEE. The CDR3 here is CASSRTSGGKETQYF. CDR3 DNA sequence: TGTGCCAGCAGCCGGACTAGCGGGGGTAAAGAGACCCAGTACTTC.

The V gene is TRBV6-1, the J gene TRBJ1-5; TRBD1 agrees at 10 bases. V shed 6 bases and J 4 bases; nucleotides not matched to a gene: 3. Germline V gene lookup returns CDR1 MNHNS and CDR2 SASEGT. The CDR3 is 14 residues long. Here the CDR3 DNA reads TGTGCCAGCAGGCGGACAGGGGGAAATCAGCCCCAGCATTTT. Amino acid sequence: CASRRTGGNQPQHF.

As to this clone: Other DNA sequences in the same sample also yield this CDR3. This rearrangement joins TRBV7-2 to TRBJ2-7, with 10 positions matching TRBD1. Trimming cost V 5 bases and J 5 bases; bases outside gene matches: 9. CDR1 and CDR2 (germline): SGHTA, FQGNSA. The length of the CDR3 is 15 residues. The CDR3: CASSGRDRGSHEQYF. The CDR3 DNA reads as TGTGCCAGCAGCGGCCGGGACAGGGGATCCCACGAGCAGTACTTC.

The chain couples TRBV11-2 to TRBJ2-5; 8 bases fit TRBD2. Unmatched junction bases numbered 3, after V lost 1 base and J lost 5 bases. This CDR3 contains 14 residues. CDR1 SGHAT and CDR2 FQNNGV come from the germline V gene. The CDR3 here is CASSLAGGAETQYF. The CDR3 nucleotides read TGTGCCAGCAGCTTAGCGGGGGGGGCCGAGACCCAGTACTTC.

The chain carries TRBV20-1 and TRBJ2-7; 8 bases match TRBD2. CDR1 is DFQATT, CDR2 SNEGSKA, per germline (reference sequence). The CDR3 is 11 amino acids. The ends lost 6 bases at V and 5 bases at J; junction bases unmatched: 3. CDR3 DNA sequence: TGCAGTGCCCGGGGGGGAAACGAGCAGTACTTC. Translation gives CSARGGNEQYF.

The chain employs TRBV2 and TRBJ2-3, with TRBD2 identical over 8 bases. Germline values: CDR1 SNHLY, CDR2 FYNNEI. J lost 1 base, V lost 8 bases, and 8 bases had no gene match. The CDR3 totals 15 residues. CDR3 sequence reads: CASSRGGVRTDTQYF. As DNA, the CDR3 is TGTGCCAGCTCCCGGGGGGGAGTTCGCACAGATACGCAGTATTTT. The full variable domain, its missing parts supplied by reference TRBV2 and TRBJ2-3, is EPEVTQTPSHQVTQMGQEVILRCVPISNHLYFYWYRQILGQKVEFLVSFYNNEISEKSEIFDDQFSVERPDGSNFTLKIRSTKLEDSAMYFCASSRGGVRTDTQYFGPGTRLTVL.

This sequence joins TRBV2 and TRBJ2-1, with 7 bases matching TRBD1. CDR1 and CDR2 (germline): SNHLY, FYNNEI. The V segment lost 4 bases and the J segment 1 base; nucleotides outside the gene matches: 10. The CDR3 is made up of 17 amino acids. The CDR3 nucleotides are TGTGCCAGCAGTGCACGACCGCCGGACAGGTCCTACAATGAGCAGTTCTTC. Residues: CASSARPPDRSYNEQFF.